These 32 T cell receptor beta chains came from one sample sequenced in a study of T cell responses to AZD1222 COVID-19 vaccine. Sequenced by immunoSEQ multiplex PCR; TCRdb stores in-frame clones only, minus some. The table records some 80,000 clones, around 80% of them present only once. The material was peripheral blood, obtained 28 days after the second dose of the MenACWY control vaccine. The receptors originated from an adult who received the MenACWY meningococcal vaccine as a control.

The chain couples TRBV10-3 to TRBJ2-7, with 10 bases that match TRBD1. The germline V gene has CDR1 ENHRY and CDR2 SYGVKD. The CDR3 is 13 residues long. J lost 8 bases, V lost 3 bases, and 4 bases had no gene match. The CDR3 DNA reads as TGTGCCATCAGTGACGGGACAGGGGACCAGCAGTACTTC. Translation gives CAISDGTGDQQYF.

This clone is a singleton in its sample. The genes are TRBV28 and TRBJ2-7; TRBD2 aligns across 7 bases. Trimming cost V 0 bases and J 5 bases; bases outside gene matches: 19. The length of the CDR3 is 19 residues. Looked up from germline, CDR1 is MDHEN and CDR2 is SYDVKM. The CDR3 DNA is TGTGCCAGCAGTTTATGGAGGTGGCTAGCGGAACCTTCAGGGAACGAGCAGTACTTC. Its protein product is CASSLWRWLAEPSGNEQYF.

CDR3 in DNA: TGTGCCACACGGCCCTCGAGCGGTGAAAAACTGTTTTTT. As protein: CATRPSSGEKLFF. The chain joins TRBV28 to TRBJ1-4; D remains unclear. The CDR3 covers 13 residues. The germline V gene encodes CDR1 MDHEN and CDR2 SYDVKM. Between the trimmed V and J ends, which lost 10 bases and 7 bases, there was a span of 16 bases.

The V gene is TRBV4-1, the J gene TRBJ1-6; tentative D call: TRBD1 (5 bases). CDR3 length equals 15 residues. Germline V gene data show CDR1 as MGHRA and CDR2 as YSYEKL. V dropped 2 bases and J dropped 8 bases, with 13 bases sitting between them. CDR3 protein: CASSQRPGGDSPLHF. CDR3 coding DNA: TGCGCCAGCAGCCAACGGCCCGGGGGTGATTCACCCCTCCACTTT.

The chain couples TRBV30 to TRBJ1-1; D unclear. The V gene lost 5 bases and the J gene lost 5 bases, with 15 bases spanning the gap. Germline assignment: CDR1 GTSNPN and CDR2 SVGIG (reference sequence). The CDR3 totals 13 residues. CDR3 DNA: TGTGCCTGGGGAGGGCAGCGGATGACTGAAGCTTTCTTT. This sequence encodes CAWGGQRMTEAFF.

This chain joins TRBV2 and TRBJ2-7; D is perhaps TRBD2 (5 bases). This CDR3 has 18 residues. The V gene's germline CDR1 is SNHLY and CDR2 FYNNEI. V lost 7 bases, J lost 1 base, and 26 bases lay in between. In DNA form, the CDR3 reads TGTGCCAGCAAGAGGTTAACCCTTAGCGATCTCAAATCCTACGAGCAGTACTTC. Encoded protein: CASKRLTLSDLKSYEQYF.

The CDR3 here is CATSRELTDTQYF. The CDR3, as DNA: TGTGCCACCAGCAGAGAGTTGACAGATACGCAGTATTTT. The rearrangement uses TRBV15 and TRBJ2-3; unclear D gene. Germline CDR1 LNHNV, CDR2 YYDKDF (reference sequence). V was clipped by 0 bases and J by 3 bases, with 4 bases between them. This CDR3 contains 13 residues.

This chain connects TRBV28 to TRBJ1-4; D unresolved. The CDR3 is 14 residues long. Looked up from germline, CDR1 is MDHEN and CDR2 is SYDVKM. V dropped 3 bases and J dropped 5 bases, with 10 bases sitting between them. The CDR3: CASSFPGGNEKLFF. The CDR3 bases are TGTGCCAGCAGTTTCCCCGGCGGAAATGAAAAACTGTTTTTT.

This clone was detected once. The genes are TRBV11-2 and TRBJ1-1; the D is unclear. Deletions cut 1 base from V and 4 bases from J, with 10 bases between. Germline V lookup: CDR1 SGHAT, CDR2 FQNNGV. This CDR3 has 14 residues. This CDR3 is CASSLVGRATEAFF. The CDR3 nucleotides read TGTGCCAGCAGCTTAGTCGGGCGGGCCACTGAAGCTTTCTTT.

This clone was seen just once. The chain combines TRBV30 with TRBJ1-3; TRBD1 is a possible D gene (5 bases). The CDR3 spans 14 residues. Deletions cut 8 bases from V and 0 bases from J, with 14 bases between. Germline V gene sequence: CDR1 GTSNPN, CDR2 SVGIG (reference sequence). In DNA, the CDR3 is TGTGCCCTAAAACAGGATTTCTCTGGAAACACCATATATTTT. It yields the protein CALKQDFSGNTIYF.

This sequence joins TRBV2 and TRBJ2-5; D is unresolved. Germline loops: CDR1 SNHLY, CDR2 FYNNEI. The CDR3 consists of 13 residues. Trimming shortened V by 6 bases and J by 4 bases, and 12 bases separated the two germline ends. CDR3 bases: TGTGCCAGCAGACCCCGCGCTTCAGAGACCCAGTACTTC. This translates into CASRPRASETQYF.

The V call is TRBV7-2, the J call TRBJ2-7, with D possibly TRBD1 on 5 matching bases. V was clipped by 0 bases and J by 2 bases, with 11 bases between them. Germline V gene lookup returns CDR1 SGHTA and CDR2 FQGNSA. The CDR3 covers 15 residues. The CDR3 DNA reads as TGTGCCAGCAGCTTAGCGGGGCAGCTACCCTACGAGCAGTACTTC. It encodes CASSLAGQLPYEQYF.

The chain joins TRBV30 to TRBJ2-1; D not resolved. Germline loops: CDR1 GTSNPN, CDR2 SVGIG (reference sequence). This CDR3 is built from 11 residues. V was shortened by 5 bases and J by 8 bases, with 10 bases between the two germline ends. The chain's CDR3 is CAWRTSHEQFF. DNA for the CDR3: TGTGCCTGGCGGACGTCGCATGAGCAGTTCTTC.

The chain joins TRBV5-1 to TRBJ1-4; 7 bases are a match to TRBD1. The V gene's germline CDR1 is SGHRS and CDR2 YFSETQ. The CDR3 is made up of 14 amino acids. The trim removed 3 bases at V and 7 bases at J, leaving 6 bases unmatched. CDR3 protein: CASSSRQGGEKLFF. The CDR3 DNA sequence: TGCGCCAGCAGCTCGCGACAGGGAGGTGAAAAACTGTTTTTT.

CDR3 in DNA: TGTGCCACCAGCAGAGAGGCACAGATCCAAGAGACCCAGTACTTC. Its translation is CATSREAQIQETQYF. The chain joins TRBV15 to TRBJ2-5; D not certain. The CDR3 consists of 15 residues. Germline V lookup: CDR1 LNHNV, CDR2 YYDKDF (reference sequence). Trimming left V 0 bases short and J 1 base short, with 9 bases between.

As for this clone: In the same sample, other DNA sequences code for this CDR3. This chain uses TRBV5-6 with TRBJ1-3; no firm D call. Trimming cost V 0 bases and J 2 bases, with 3 bases left between them. The CDR3 covers 13 residues. Germline lookup yields CDR1 SGHDT and CDR2 YYEEEE. The CDR3 region has the DNA TGTGCCAGCAGCTTGGCAGCTGGAAACACCATATATTTT. Residues: CASSLAAGNTIYF. The entire variable domain, with the rest obtained from reference TRBV5-6 and TRBJ1-3, is as follows: DAGVTQSPTHLIKTRGQQVTLRCSPKSGHDTVSWYQQALGQGPQFIFQYYEEEERQRGNFPDRFSGHQFPNYSSELNVNALLLGDSALYLCASSLAAGNTIYFGEGSWLTVV.

J is TRBJ1-1 and V is TRBV7-2, with unresolved D. Per germline, CDR1 SGHTA and CDR2 FQGNSA. This CDR3 contains 14 residues. V was pared by 5 bases and J by 5 bases, with 15 bases between. The CDR3 reads CASSLNTQRTEAFF. The DNA of the CDR3 is TGTGCCAGCAGCCTAAACACGCAACGGACTGAAGCTTTCTTT.

This rearrangement joins TRBV13 to TRBJ1-1, with no clear D. V was cut by 0 bases and J by 1 base, with 15 bases left in between. CDR3 length: 17 amino acids. CDR1 is PRHDT and CDR2 is FYEKMQ in the germline V gene (reference sequence). The CDR3 DNA follows: TGTGCCAGCAGCTTAGGCCTGCCGTGGGCCCAGAACACTGAAGCTTTCTTT. This encodes CASSLGLPWAQNTEAFF.

This chain uses TRBV29-1 with TRBJ1-1; a weak D match, TRBD1 (6 bases). Germline V gives CDR1 SQVTM, CDR2 ANQGSEA. V lost 5 bases, J lost 4 bases, and 8 bases lay in between. CDR3 size: 11 residues. In DNA, the CDR3 is TGCAGCGTTTTCAGGGGCACTGAAGCTTTCTTT. The encoded protein is CSVFRGTEAFF.

With regard to this clone: Other DNA sequences in the same sample also yield this CDR3. The rearrangement uses TRBV19 and TRBJ1-2; D gene uncertain. Germline CDR1 and CDR2: LNHDA and SQIVND (reference sequence). This CDR3 is built from 14 residues. Trimming took 3 bases from V and 0 from J, leaving 8 bases between them. DNA of the CDR3: TGTGCCAGTAGTATCCAGCGGACTAACTATGGCTACACCTTC. This sequence encodes CASSIQRTNYGYTF.

This rearrangement joins TRBV5-4 to TRBJ2-7; 7 nucleotides agree with TRBD1. Germline trimming cut 4 bases from V and 7 bases from J; bases unmatched to any gene: 5. The CDR3 totals 12 residues. CDR1 is SGHNT, CDR2 YYREEE, per germline (reference sequence). Here the CDR3 reads CASSLGQAEQYF. The CDR3 DNA reads TGTGCCAGCAGCCTCGGACAGGCTGAGCAGTACTTC.

This chain joins TRBV5-7 and TRBJ2-2, with 7 bases lining up with TRBD1. TRBV5-7 is assigned to the ORF class and has an uncertain function. Trimming at V came to 3 bases and at J to 1 base, leaving 0 bases not matched to a gene. The CDR3 length is 14 residues. CDR3 coding DNA: TGTGCCAGCAGCTGGGACAGGAACACCGGGGAGCTGTTTTTT. Its translation is CASSWDRNTGELFF.

The gene calls are TRBV2 and TRBJ1-1; 7 nucleotides match TRBD1. The CDR3 spans 15 residues. CDR1 SNHLY and CDR2 FYNNEI come from the germline V gene. This CDR3 is CAVSGGQRVNTEAFF. The CDR3 DNA follows: TGTGCTGTATCAGGGGGTCAACGTGTGAACACTGAAGCTTTCTTT. The whole variable domain, filled in from reference TRBV2 and TRBJ1-1, reads EPEVTQTPSHQVTQMGQEVILRCVPISNHLYFYWYRQILGQKVEFLVSFYNNEISEKSEIFDDQFSVERPDGSNFTLKIRSTKLEDSAMYFCAVSGGQRVNTEAFFGQGTRLTVV.

The chain combines TRBV19 with TRBJ2-7, with TRBD1 matching over 7 bases. Germline lookup yields CDR1 LNHDA and CDR2 SQIVND (reference sequence). This CDR3 is 13 amino acids long. V shed 5 bases, J shed 2 bases, and the junction held 3 bases outside the gene matches. DNA of the CDR3: TGTGCCAGTAGTCTCGACAGGGCCTACGAGCAGTACTTC. The encoded protein is CASSLDRAYEQYF.

This chain links TRBV5-4 with TRBJ2-3, with 15 bases fitting TRBD2. The CDR3 loop spans 17 amino acids. Trimming took 4 bases from V and 3 from J; bases not matched to a gene: 6. CDR1 SGHNT and CDR2 YYREEE come from the germline V gene (reference sequence). The CDR3 DNA is TGTGCCAGCAGCCCCGGGACTAGCGGGAGGAATACAGATACGCAGTATTTT. Its translation is CASSPGTSGRNTDTQYF.

The V and J genes are TRBV4-2 and TRBJ2-5; 8 bases are a match to TRBD2. The germline CDR1 and CDR2 sequences are LGHNA and YNFKEQ. V gave up 1 base and J gave up 1 base; unmatched junction bases: 5. The CDR3 spans 16 residues. This chain's CDR3 is CASSQVRTSPQETQYF. The CDR3 DNA follows: TGTGCCAGCAGCCAAGTAAGGACTAGCCCCCAAGAGACCCAGTACTTC.

This sequence joins TRBV5-4 and TRBJ2-1, with 7 bases matching TRBD1. This CDR3 contains 16 residues. Trimming at V came to 4 bases and at J to 2 bases, leaving 9 bases not matched to a gene. Per the germline V gene, CDR1 is SGHNT and CDR2 is YYREEE (reference sequence). The CDR3 nucleotides are TGTGCCAGCAGCCTGGACAGGAAGATCACCTACAATGAGCAGTTCTTC. This encodes CASSLDRKITYNEQFF.

This clone turned up a few times. V gene TRBV11-2 combines with J gene TRBJ2-5, with a tentative D call TRBD2 (6 bases). The V gene's germline CDR1 is SGHAT and CDR2 FQNNGV. V lost 0 bases, J lost 14 bases, and 19 bases lay in between. This CDR3 contains 14 residues. The CDR3 DNA sequence: TGTGCCAGCAGCTTAGATCGCGGTGGAGGGGCCGTATACTTC. Its translation is CASSLDRGGGAVYF.

The rearrangement uses TRBV6-5 and TRBJ1-1; 9 bases agree with TRBD1. The CDR3 covers 14 residues. Germline values: CDR1 MNHEY, CDR2 SVGAGI. J lost 6 bases, V lost 8 bases, and 10 bases had no gene match. CDR3 coding DNA: TGTGCCAGCTCCCGGGACAGGGTTCGCCCTGAAGCTTTCTTT. It translates to CASSRDRVRPEAFF.

This chain links TRBV4-2 with TRBJ2-2, with 10 bases matching TRBD2. This CDR3 region has 16 residues. The J segment lost 4 bases and the V segment lost 0 bases, leaving 2 bases of the junction unmatched. CDR1 LGHNA and CDR2 YNFKEQ come from the germline V gene. The DNA of the CDR3 is TGTGCCAGCAGCCAAGAGTCTAGCGGGGGCACCGGGGAGCTGTTTTTT. Protein sequence: CASSQESSGGTGELFF.

The DNA for the CDR3 is TGCGCCAGCAGCCTGCGGGGGTTACAAGAGACCCAGTACTTC. This codes for CASSLRGLQETQYF. The chain has TRBV5-1 and TRBJ2-5; TRBD2 matches at 7 bases. V was pared by 4 bases and J by 2 bases, with 5 bases of the junction left unmatched. The CDR3 sequence is 14 residues long. Germline CDR1 reads SGHRS; CDR2 reads YFSETQ.

CDR3 sequence (DNA): TGTGCCATCGCGACGAGCTCTGGAAACACCATATATTTT. This codes for CAIATSSGNTIYF. The chain links TRBV10-3 to TRBJ1-3; no firm D call. The CDR3 sequence is 13 residues long. The germline V gene encodes CDR1 ENHRY and CDR2 SYGVKD. Trimming left V 8 bases short and J 0 bases short, with 8 bases between.